This section outlines one T cell receptor (beta chain) sequence together with its context. This record comes from a study of blood T cell repertoires in COVID-19. The CDR3 has 15 amino acids. Germline V gives CDR1 SGHRS, CDR2 YFSETQ. V shed 6 bases, J shed 4 bases, and the junction held 5 bases outside the gene matches. As originally analysed: Amplified reference gene primers provided the basis for estimating nucleated cell counts. Libraries were prepared by immunoSEQ multiplex PCR; TCRdb keeps only in-frame clonotypes and omits some of them. V, J and clone size were drawn from that table, and D and trimming were deduced from the DNA. The data show approximately 30,000 clones, with roughly 88% seen just once and about 1% held by the top ten.

Sequenced input: peripheral blood. This sequence was found in a man between 70 and 80 years old with active or convalescent COVID-19. This rearrangement joins TRBV5-1 to TRBJ2-3; TRBD2 aligns across 13 bases. For the CDR3, the DNA is TGCGCCAGCACCGGACTAGCGGGAGCTGCAGATACGCAGTATTTT. Amino acid sequence: CASTGLAGAADTQYF.